This TCR beta chain was found in a study of cytomegalovirus exposure and HLA in healthy donors (dated by TCRdb to the late 2010s). Regarding the study in general: In an earlier analysis of 587 of the donors, about 270 Gb of sequence data and 95 million to 130 million unique TCR beta sequences from about 180 million T cells were reported. Across under 500 genotyped donors of the cohort, an average of about 240,000 unique TCR beta nucleotide sequences per donor were sequenced, and 15% to 20% of those sequences were non-productive. A separate validation cohort of over a hundred different subjects was used in addition to the roughly 700-subject first cohort. A later analysis re-analyzed previously published TCR beta repertoires from 500 to 700 donors and added high-resolution HLA genotyping to study TCR occurrence patterns. To decide whether each TCR beta V gene segment behaved as functional or pseudogenic, an earlier analysis of some 600 of the donors relied on high-throughput TCR beta sequencing. The study combined high-throughput TCR immunosequencing, statistical association of individual TCRs with disease status, and machine learning to predict cytomegalovirus infection status. Four or five DR-DQ haplotypes were handled as single units for association and clustering, since linkage in the cohort was strong. Of the roughly 400 genotyped donors, about 80% fell in the genetic ancestry cluster associated with self-reported Caucasian donors. Donor age, sex, ethnicity and CMV serostatus were compiled alongside the repertoire data. Typing coverage differed by locus: A, B, C, DRB1 and DQB1 were typed in roughly 629-630 donors, DQA1 in about 510, DPA1 in around 580, and DPB1 in 450 to 490. All discovery cohort repertoires had been generated on a single sequencing platform. The T cell repertoires of 670 or so subjects were profiled by immunosequencing and related to cytomegalovirus serostatus. Rather than drawing on any new phenotypic data, the later analysis identified candidate immune exposures from TCR beta sequences and the way those sequences occurred across donors. The study was designed to test whether signatures of past pathogen exposure could be identified by cataloging public T cell receptors. Approximately 300 gigabases of sequencing data and 75 million to 85 million unique TCR sequences made up an early release that covered 500 to 650 HLA-typed donors. A later genetic analysis used genome-wide SNP genotypes for about 65% of the 666 donors, treating that subset as a discovery cohort. HLA typing covered class I and class II loci at four-digit resolution. The paper's findings and limits, for the study overall: In a later analysis, 16,951 TCR beta sequences were associated with specific HLA alleles at a false discovery rate of 0.05. It was suggested by the authors that the approach could potentially be generalized to other disease states and immunological phenotypes. A later genetic analysis associated a missense DCLRE1C variant with V-gene and J-gene trimming of TCR beta chains, and an independent cohort replicated the association. Most TCR sequences were observed very rarely across donors, whereas some public TCRs were present in many individuals. The classifier was reported to diagnose cytomegalovirus status with high specificity and sensitivity in both the original cohort and the validation cohort. Because counts were too low, roughly 16 rarely observed V segments, including chromosome 9 orphons, were left out of the earlier analysis of a few hundred of the donors. Because HLA typing was unavailable for some donors at each locus, only the typed subset was used in association tests. In a later analysis, several top co-occurrence clusters were reported to appear linked to parvovirus B19, influenza, CMV and Epstein-Barr virus. In the study, 150 to 200 TCR beta chains were listed as associated with cytomegalovirus. The only immune exposure information available for the cohort was CMV serostatus. Most CMV-associated TCR beta chains appeared to be HLA-restricted in a later analysis, and the HLA associations seemed to be driven largely by CMV exposure. Assigning TCR associations to individual alleles was difficult when HLA alleles, especially DR and DQ, strongly co-occurred. The sequencing pipeline was judged likely to have produced a cluster of highly shared sequence variants as a technical artifact. A further reported finding was that TCR beta sequences accurately predicted the HLA-A and HLA-B alleles for most subjects in the first cohort. According to a later analysis, TCR association rates differed among HLA loci, with DRB1 alleles showing the most associated TCRs and HLA-C alleles showing the fewest. Because the 87-base-pair reads could not distinguish some IMGT-functional V segments, including TRBV6-2 and TRBV6-3, those segments were excluded. In an earlier analysis of 587 of the donors, most TCR beta V segments were observed in productive rearrangements about 87% or about 30% of the time, broadly matching IMGT annotations. In vitro tests confirmed that a few of the cytomegalovirus-associated TCR beta chains recognize cytomegalovirus antigens. Sequencing depth was assumed to be roughly uniform across donors in the presence/absence analyses, though that assumption may not hold. Compared with equally common non-associated chains, HLA-associated TCR beta chains in a later analysis were more clonally expanded and had lower generation probabilities. A later genetic analysis reported fewer N-insertions in productive TCRs among donors in an Asian-associated ancestry cluster than the roughly 700-donor mean. Correlated functional status among segregating V segments might reflect linkage disequilibrium, but an unknown experimental factor could not be ruled out. The cohort was sequenced for TCR beta chains only, and without alpha or paired-chain data the features that could be detected were limited.

The receptor library was made with the immunoSEQ multiplex PCR assay. For the multiplex PCR, a mixture combining 60 forward primers for TCR Vbeta segments and 13 reverse primers for TCR Jbeta segments was used. A multiplex PCR assay on genomic DNA amplified the CDR3 region of rearranged TCR beta genes. On the Illumina HiSeq System, the amplified TCR beta libraries were sequenced as 87-base-pair reads. The authors' pipeline ran thus. In a later analysis, tens of millions of unique TCR beta chains were counted across the 500 to 700 repertoires, and about 10 million of these chains were shared by at least two donors. A nearest-neighbor algorithm error-corrected the raw reads and collapsed the reads into unique sequences, merging closely related sequences to remove PCR and sequencing errors. To assign V, D and J gene segments, CDR3 sequences were aligned to IMGT reference sequences. For a sequence to be retained, a match of at least six nucleotides to both a V gene segment and a J gene segment was required. A rearrangement counted as productive if the CDR3 had no stop codons and remained in frame with V and J, and every other rearrangement counted as non-productive. CDR3 was defined by IMGT convention, running from the second conserved V-encoded cysteine to the conserved J-encoded phenylalanine. In an earlier analysis of approximately 500 of the donors, sequences lacking an unambiguous match to a single V gene segment were excluded. In an earlier analysis of a few hundred of the donors, V segments were called functional above 56.7% productive rearrangements and were called segregating when the between-donor standard deviation exceeded 5%. A statistical classification framework was built to diagnose cytomegalovirus status from the catalog of TCR beta chain sequences. A later analysis assigned V and J genes by comparing TCR nucleotide sequences with IMGT/GENE-DB human TR gene sequences. Using the TCRdist pipeline, a later analysis assigned CDR3 sequences along with most-parsimonious VDJ recombination scenarios. In a later analysis, each TCR beta chain was defined by its CDR3 amino acid sequence together with its V-gene family, and reads lacking a unique V-gene family were excluded. To address suspected cross-contamination and a sequencing artifact, a later analysis removed 592 highly shared, low-generation-probability nucleotide sequences. In a later analysis, a clonal expansion index was calculated for each public chain from normalized within-repertoire ranks of inferred template counts. Generation probabilities in a later analysis came from a VDJ recombination model fitted to out-of-frame rearrangements, and those results were checked against IGoR. In a later analysis, TCR-TCR, TCR-HLA and TCR-CMV co-occurrence was scored with hypergeometric tests, and a repertoire-size bias correction was applied to TCR pairs. False discovery rates were estimated in a later analysis by permuting HLA or CMV assignments 20 times. A later analysis grouped co-occurring TCRs with DBSCAN, adding TCRdist sequence similarity when clustering within HLA-allele-positive subsets. For co-occurrence clustering, repertoires with fewer than 30,000 or more than 120,000 public chains were excluded, along with five repertoires with anomalous nucleotide sharing. This is the immuneACCESS table as TCRdb keeps it, with only in-frame sequences that have V and J called. A part of the clones is gone; compared with another copy, unresolved V genes explain less than half, and the rest is unexplained. The DNA gave D and trimming, while V, J and clone size come from that table. Within this sample are roughly 150,000 clones, with about 72% of them counted one time only. Around 4.2% of the sample is in the top ten clones.

The cohort was made up of 666 healthy bone marrow donors. At the time of sampling, all cohort members were nominally healthy, though unrecorded immune exposures were likely present. The donor was CMV seronegative and belonged to the group of around 400 seronegative cohort members. Every donor gave a peripheral blood sample, and the peripheral blood mononuclear cells from that sample were used for TCR beta sequencing. Genomic DNA extraction from the blood cell samples was performed with the Qiagen DNeasy Blood Extraction Kit. CDR1 and CDR2 are read off the germline V gene (reference sequence) as LNHDA and SQIVND. Counted from cysteine to phenylalanine, this CDR3 has 16 amino acids. The only DNA kept is the CDR3, 48 bases in frame from the first base. V is pruned by 2 bases and J by 7 bases, leaving 3 bases of the junction without a gene match. This clone was detected only once. What antigen it recognizes has not been identified. No base quality values were provided; no much bigger clone lies one nucleotide off.

The clonotype originates from a man aged 60 to 69 in good health and CMV-seronegative. Recombination joined TRBV19 with TRBJ2-1; TRBD2 aligns with 15 central bases. Sequencing was performed on PBMCs. In nucleotide form, the sequence is TGTGCCAGTAGTATACGGACTAGCGGGGGGGATAATGAGCAGTTCTTC. This yields the protein CASSIRTSGGDNEQFF.